These 32 T cell receptor beta chains share one sample of origin, sequenced in a study of early T cells in non-severe SARS-CoV-2 infection. Via MiXCR, TCRdb re-called the 5' RACE reads, giving one row per CDR3 protein. The table includes more than 95,000 distinct CDR3 sequences, more than 9.5% detected once. The sample in question was whole blood, obtained at baseline. These receptors all come from an adult who was a healthcare worker with PCR-confirmed SARS-CoV-2 infection or an uninfected control (not recorded which).

This clonotype was seen many times. The genes are TRBV20-1 and TRBJ2-1, with 9 bases lining up with TRBD2. Trimming cost V 3 bases and J 7 bases; bases outside gene matches: 4. The CDR3 runs to 13 residues. CDR1 is DFQATT and CDR2 is SNEGSKA in the germline V gene (reference sequence). The CDR3 sequence is CSARAGGQNEQFF. The DNA of the CDR3 is TGCAGTGCTAGGGCGGGAGGGCAAAATGAGCAGTTCTTC.

The chain uses TRBV12-3 or TRBV12-4 and TRBJ2-5; D is possibly TRBD2 (7 bases). Trimming took 3 bases from V and 5 from J, leaving 16 bases between them. This CDR3 region has 15 residues. The CDR3 nucleotides are TGTGCCAGCAGTTTTGGCTTAGGCGGGGGCGAGACCCAGTACTTC. Its protein product is CASSFGLGGGETQYF.

This clonotype has ten or more counts. This chain links TRBV25-1 with TRBJ2-7; D unresolved. Trimming removed 4 bases from V and 3 bases from J, with 10 bases in between. The CDR3 has 13 amino acids. Germline assignment: CDR1 MGHDK and CDR2 SYGVNS. The CDR3 DNA sequence: TGTGCCAGCAGTGGGCAGGAGTTCTACGAGCAGTACTTC. It yields the protein CASSGQEFYEQYF.

This clonotype occurred many times. The chain is built from TRBV2 and TRBJ2-7; D gene uncertain. Germline assignment: CDR1 SNHLY and CDR2 FYNNEI. The CDR3 has 12 residues. Trimming pared 2 bases from V and 3 bases from J, leaving 5 bases between. CDR3 in amino acids: CASSESSYEQYF. The CDR3 DNA follows: TGTGCCAGCAGTGAATCCAGCTACGAGCAGTACTTC.

This CDR3 is CASSFSESGVAFF. The DNA for the CDR3 is TGTGCCAGCAGCTTTAGCGAATCGGGGGTCGCTTTCTTT. The J gene is TRBJ1-1, the V gene TRBV7-9; a possible D gene is TRBD1 (5 bases). V lost 3 bases and J lost 11, with 16 bases in between. CDR3 size: 13 residues. Germline CDR1 SEHNR, CDR2 FQNEAQ (reference sequence). The full variable domain, rest sourced from reference TRBV7-9 and TRBJ1-1, is DTGVSQNPRHKITKRGQNVTFRCDPISEHNRLYWYRQTLGQGPEFLTYFQNEAQLEKSRLLSDRFSAERPKGSFSTLEIQRTEQGDSAMYLCASSFSESGVAFFGQGTRLTVV.

This clonotype was picked up many times. V usage is TRBV4-2 and J usage is TRBJ2-7; 12 bases are a match to TRBD1. The CDR3 has 15 amino acids. Trimming took 5 bases from V and 0 from J; bases not matched to a gene: 2. Germline V CDR1 and CDR2: LGHNA, YNFKEQ. CDR3 sequence: CASSSGQGASYEQYF. The CDR3 nucleotides are TGTGCCAGCAGCTCGGGACAGGGGGCCTCCTACGAGCAGTACTTC.

A few counts support this clonotype. V gene TRBV7-2 combines with J gene TRBJ2-1; no definite D call. This CDR3 has 15 amino acids. Trimming took 4 bases from V and 0 from J, leaving 10 bases between them. CDR1 and CDR2 (germline): SGHTA, FQGNSA. The CDR3: CASSSVMSSYNEQFF. The CDR3 DNA sequence: TGTGCCAGCAGCTCCGTAATGAGCTCCTACAATGAGCAGTTCTTC.

This clonotype was counted between two and nine times. V and J are TRBV12-3 or TRBV12-4 and TRBJ1-1, with D possibly TRBD1 on 5 matching bases. The CDR3 has 14 residues. Deletions cut 4 bases from V and 4 bases from J, with 13 bases between. The CDR3 DNA reads as TGTGCCAGCAGTTCCAGGGTGGGTGGCACTGAAGCTTTCTTT. This codes for CASSSRVGGTEAFF.

This clonotype came up a few times. The rearrangement links TRBV11-2 to TRBJ2-7; D is undetermined. Germline lookup yields CDR1 SGHAT and CDR2 FQNNGV. V lost 3 bases and J lost 7, with 19 bases in between. The CDR3 spans 15 residues. The CDR3 spells CASSFMSNPFWEQYF. The DNA of the CDR3 is TGTGCCAGCAGCTTCATGTCGAACCCTTTTTGGGAGCAGTACTTC.

This chain links TRBV5-1 with TRBJ2-7; 11 nucleotides line up with TRBD2. The V segment lost 4 bases and the J segment 3 bases; nucleotides outside the gene matches: 9. The CDR3 covers 16 residues. Germline loops: CDR1 SGHRS, CDR2 YFSETQ. The chain's CDR3 is CASSPNVLAGGYEQYF. The CDR3 DNA reads TGCGCCAGCAGCCCAAACGTGCTAGCGGGAGGCTACGAGCAGTACTTC.

There are a few counts of this clonotype. The chain is built from TRBV7-9 and TRBJ2-1; no definite D call. The germline V gene encodes CDR1 SEHNR and CDR2 FQNEAQ (reference sequence). Trimming pared 3 bases from V and 8 bases from J, leaving 14 bases between. The CDR3 loop spans 14 amino acids. CDR3 in amino acids: CASSLRNLADEQFF. Written as DNA, the CDR3 is TGTGCCAGCAGCTTGAGAAATTTAGCCGATGAGCAGTTCTTC.

The chain joins TRBV20-1 to TRBJ2-7, with D unresolved. This CDR3 contains 12 residues. CDR1 is DFQATT, CDR2 SNEGSKA, per germline (reference sequence). V shed 3 bases and J shed 0 bases, with 6 bases lying between them. The CDR3 sequence is CSASTSSYEQYF. The CDR3 coding sequence is TGCAGTGCTAGTACTTCCTCCTACGAGCAGTACTTC.

This clonotype was seen a handful of times. The V and J genes are TRBV15 and TRBJ2-2; D remains ambiguous. The V and J ends lost 4 bases and 6 bases respectively, with 18 bases between them. From germline, CDR1 is LNHNV and CDR2 YYDKDF (reference sequence). The CDR3 loop spans 16 amino acids. This chain's CDR3 is CATSTWTHTIPGELFF. As DNA, the CDR3 is TGTGCCACCAGCACCTGGACCCATACTATACCCGGGGAGCTGTTTTTT.

This clonotype appeared a few times. This chain connects TRBV6-6 to TRBJ2-5, with D perhaps TRBD1 (5 bases). CDR3 length equals 17 residues. Trimming removed 6 bases from V and 3 bases from J, with 23 bases in between. CDR1 and CDR2 (germline): MNHNY, SVGAGI (reference sequence). The CDR3 here is CASSPGLDHFLEETQYF. CDR3 nucleotide sequence: TGTGCCAGCAGCCCAGGGTTGGATCACTTTCTTGAAGAGACCCAGTACTTC.

This clonotype was observed a few times. The rearrangement joins TRBV12-3 or TRBV12-4 to TRBJ1-5, with D tentatively TRBD1 (5 bases). V lost 1 base, J lost 6 bases, and 16 bases lay in between. The CDR3 has 16 residues. The CDR3 sequence: CASSLVLGGGGQPQHF. The CDR3 nucleotides are TGTGCCAGCAGTTTAGTTCTCGGCGGTGGGGGTCAGCCCCAGCATTTT.

The chain recombines TRBV29-1 with TRBJ2-2; 8 bases agree with TRBD1. Trimming took 2 bases from V and 5 from J; bases not matched to a gene: 4. In germline, CDR1 is SQVTM, CDR2 ANQGSEA. CDR3 length: 14 residues. CDR3 region: CSVEPGGRTGELFF. Here the CDR3 DNA reads TGCAGCGTTGAACCAGGGGGCAGAACCGGGGAGCTGTTTTTT.

The table lists this clonotype with many counts. The chain carries TRBV7-6 and TRBJ2-7; weak D call: TRBD1 (6 bases). This CDR3 is built from 17 residues. Germline lookup yields CDR1 SGHVS and CDR2 FNYEAQ. V dropped 5 bases and J dropped 5 bases, with 25 bases sitting between them. The DNA of the CDR3 is TGTGCCAGCAGCGAATGGGGGCAGTTCTTATCCCCGAACGAGCAGTACTTC. It specifies CASSEWGQFLSPNEQYF.

This chain links TRBV20-1 with TRBJ2-7; no reliable D call. This CDR3 has 13 amino acids. Per germline, CDR1 DFQATT and CDR2 SNEGSKA (reference sequence). The V end lost 1 base, the J end lost 2 bases, and 9 bases lay between the germline ends. The CDR3: CSARALQTYEQYF. The CDR3 region has the DNA TGCAGTGCTAGAGCCCTTCAAACCTACGAGCAGTACTTC.

This clonotype was detected a few times. The chain joins TRBV5-1 to TRBJ1-5; no clear D. Germline-derived CDR1 and CDR2 are SGHRS and YFSETQ. The CDR3 is made up of 15 amino acids. V shed 2 bases and J shed 0 bases, with 9 bases lying between them. As DNA, the CDR3 is TGCGCCAGCAGCTTCGACGGCTTTAGCAATCAGCCCCAGCATTTT. This sequence encodes CASSFDGFSNQPQHF. The full variable domain, with the rest looked up from reference TRBV5-1 and TRBJ1-5, is KAGVTQTPRYLIKTRGQQVTLSCSPISGHRSVSWYQQTPGQGLQFLFEYFSETQRNKGNFPGRFSGRQFSNSRSEMNVSTLELGDSALYLCASSFDGFSNQPQHFGDGTRLSIL.

This clonotype was recorded many times. CDR3 region: CSERATENSPLHF. For the CDR3, the DNA is TGCAGTGAGAGAGCGACGGAAAATTCACCCCTCCACTTT. The chain recombines TRBV20-1 with TRBJ1-6; D gene uncertain. V lost 7 bases and J 7 bases, leaving 14 bases between the germline ends. The germline gives CDR1 DFQATT, CDR2 SNEGSKA (reference sequence). CDR3 size: 13 residues.

This clonotype has just a few counts. The V call is TRBV6-6, the J call TRBJ2-3, with TRBD2 matching over 10 bases. The J segment lost 6 bases and the V segment lost 8 bases, leaving 17 bases of the junction unmatched. Looked up from germline, CDR1 is MNHNY and CDR2 is SVGAGI (reference sequence). CDR3 length: 17 amino acids. Here the CDR3 reads CASRPSRGAGGVDTQYF. As DNA, the CDR3 is TGTGCCAGCCGACCAAGCAGGGGAGCGGGAGGGGTGGATACGCAGTATTTT.

This clonotype was detected many times. The CDR3 DNA reads TGTGCCATCAGTGAAGGTCAGGGGGGTCCAGATACGCAGTATTTT. Translating gives CAISEGQGGPDTQYF. The chain carries TRBV10-3 and TRBJ2-3; maybe TRBD1 (7 bases). Germline CDR1 ENHRY, CDR2 SYGVKD. Trimming shortened V by 3 bases and J by 4 bases, and 14 bases separated the two germline ends. CDR3 length: 15 amino acids.

This clonotype was seen only a few times. The CDR3, as DNA: TGCGCCAGCAGCCAAGTTCTAGCGGGATCCACCGGGGAGCTGTTTTTT. This translates into CASSQVLAGSTGELFF. This rearrangement joins TRBV4-1 to TRBJ2-2; 9 nucleotides match TRBD2. This CDR3 is 16 amino acids long. Germline CDR1 is MGHRA and CDR2 is YSYEKL. V gave up 1 base and J gave up 4 bases; unmatched junction bases: 4.

This clonotype was seen repeatedly, ten times or more. The gene calls are TRBV5-1 and TRBJ1-2; 8 nucleotides match TRBD1. The CDR3 covers 15 residues. Losses at the gene ends were 4 bases for V and 4 bases for J; bases not matched to a gene: 9. The germline V gene encodes CDR1 SGHRS and CDR2 YFSETQ. The CDR3 sequence is CASSTQPGQVYGYTF. As DNA, the CDR3 is TGCGCCAGCAGCACTCAGCCGGGACAGGTCTATGGCTACACCTTC. Full variable domain (outside the CDR3, taken from reference TRBV5-1 and TRBJ1-2): KAGVTQTPRYLIKTRGQQVTLSCSPISGHRSVSWYQQTPGQGLQFLFEYFSETQRNKGNFPGRFSGRQFSNSRSEMNVSTLELGDSALYLCASSTQPGQVYGYTFGSGTRLTVV.

The chain uses TRBV7-9 and TRBJ1-3, with D uncertain. CDR1 and CDR2 from the germline V gene are SEHNR and FQNEAQ (reference sequence). The V end was cut by 8 bases, the J end by 0 bases, with 14 bases between. This CDR3 has 15 residues. CDR3: CASGPTQSSGNTIYF. In nucleotides, the CDR3 is TGTGCCAGCGGCCCGACCCAGAGCTCTGGAAACACCATATATTTT.

The chain joins TRBV7-2 to TRBJ2-2; D is unresolved. V shed 2 bases and J shed 3 bases, with 13 bases lying between them. CDR3 length equals 16 residues. Germline loops: CDR1 SGHTA, CDR2 FQGNSA. CDR3 protein: CASSLTDDADTGELFF. The CDR3 region has the DNA TGTGCCAGCAGCTTAACTGATGATGCGGACACCGGGGAGCTGTTTTTT. Filled out from reference TRBV7-2 and TRBJ2-2, the complete variable domain reads GAGVSQSPSNKVTEKGKDVELRCDPISGHTALYWYRQSLGQGLEFLIYFQGNSAPDKSGLPSDRFSAERTGGSVSTLTIQRTQQEDSAVYLCASSLTDDADTGELFFGEGSRLTVL.

Many counts were recorded for this clonotype. This sequence joins TRBV7-2 and TRBJ2-5; 7 nucleotides align to TRBD1. The V segment lost 5 bases and the J segment 4 bases; nucleotides outside the gene matches: 7. CDR3 size: 14 residues. The germline gives CDR1 SGHTA, CDR2 FQGNSA. This CDR3 is CASSVTGVPETQYF. The CDR3 bases are TGTGCCAGCAGCGTTACAGGGGTCCCAGAGACCCAGTACTTC.

In its sample, this clonotype was seen many times. The rearrangement links TRBV5-1 to TRBJ1-1; D ambiguous. Trimming removed 4 bases from V and 4 bases from J, with 11 bases in between. The CDR3 covers 13 residues. CDR1 is SGHRS, CDR2 YFSETQ, per germline. Written as DNA, the CDR3 is TGCGCCAGCAGCCCTCCCGGGGTCACTGAAGCTTTCTTT. Translated: CASSPPGVTEAFF.

This clonotype has at least ten counts. V usage is TRBV6-5 and J usage is TRBJ1-2; a possible D gene is TRBD1 (5 bases). The CDR3 totals 12 residues. Between the trimmed V and J ends, which lost 6 bases and 6 bases, there was a span of 11 bases. CDR1 is MNHEY, CDR2 SVGAGI, per germline. CDR3 amino acids: CASSPGRHGYTF. Written as DNA, the CDR3 is TGTGCCAGCAGCCCAGGGAGGCATGGCTACACCTTC.

This clonotype showed up many times. The CDR3 is CASSYSTDTQYF. The CDR3 DNA is TGTGCCAGCAGTTACAGCACAGATACGCAGTATTTT. The chain combines TRBV12-3 or TRBV12-4 with TRBJ2-3; no clear D gene. V lost 4 bases and J 0 bases, leaving 2 bases between the germline ends. The CDR3 runs 12 residues.

This chain connects TRBV10-2 to TRBJ2-7, with D possibly TRBD1 on 6 matching bases. The V end lost 3 bases, the J end lost 5 bases, and 8 bases lay between the germline ends. The CDR3 length is 12 residues. CDR1 and CDR2 (germline): WSHSY, SAAADI. This CDR3 reads CASSDEGDEQYF. The DNA for the CDR3 is TGCGCCAGCAGTGATGAGGGGGACGAGCAGTACTTC.

In the case of this clonotype: A much larger clone lies one base from this, so it may be a read error. The J gene is TRBJ2-3, the V gene TRBV4-2; TRBD2 matches 12 bases. The CDR3 covers 16 residues. The germline V gene has CDR1 LGHNA and CDR2 YNFKEQ. The CDR3 DNA reads TGTGTCAGCAGCCAAAATGGGGGACTAGCGGGAGATACGCAGTATTTT. This encodes CVSSQNGGLAGDTQYF.